This record concerns one T cell receptor beta chain sequence. This clonotype came up many times. This clone's antigen is unknown. Per-base quality was not reported, and no clone a single base away is much larger than it. This sample stems from a study of blood T cells in healthy people across ages (dated by TCRdb to between 2015 and 2017). A note on the overall study: Template switching captured roughly one uniquely barcoded TCR beta cDNA molecule per two T cells in model experiments. Donors of different ages were randomly distributed across sequencing lanes to avoid experimental bias. The donors were split into four age groups: young (average approximately 16 years), middle-aged (about 40), aged (about 56) and long-lived (82). Using the same blood draw, the study looked at two additional independent replicas of 1 million unique cDNA reads for two donors, one aged 18 to 29 and the other aged 80 or older. To track age-related changes in TCR beta repertoire diversity, the study relied on deep sequencing normalized with unique cDNA molecular identifiers.

The donors were some 36 Caucasian individuals from Russia, aged roughly 6 to 100 years, who were systemically healthy. Each donor gave around 9 milliliters of peripheral blood, collected into EDTA-treated Vacutainer tubes. Ficoll-Paque density-gradient centrifugation was used to isolate PBMCs, with at least 7 million obtained per sample. Total RNA, at least 5 micrograms per sample, was extracted from PBMCs with Trizol reagent. For every donor, flow cytometry on a PBMC aliquot measured the percentage of naive CD45RAhigh/CD27high T cells. On the study overall, not on this receptor specifically: Observed TCR beta diversity per million T cells fell roughly linearly with age, and a significant reduction was already apparent by age approximately 41. Estimates of total diversity based on one million sequenced T cells were regarded as lower bounds and as underestimates. Donor CMV infection status was unknown, potentially confounding age-related changes in expanded clonotypes. Compared with the aged group, the long-lived group had more naive CD4+ T cells, fewer expanded clones and increased TCR diversity, a pattern suggesting age selection. Observed TCR beta diversity correlated strongly with the percentage of naive T cells measured by flow cytometry. Since profiling was done on bulk unsorted PBMCs, naive and antigen-experienced compartments could not be conclusively compared.

Library method: 5' RACE. The instrument was an Illumina HiSeq 2500. A second about 7 to 12 cycle PCR used a sample-barcoded 5' primer and a J-beta primer mix. A template-switch 5' adaptor carrying 12 random nucleotides introduced a unique molecular identifier onto each TCR beta cDNA molecule. Each sample yielded at least 3 million CDR3-containing paired-end reads. First-strand cDNA was synthesized from all RNA with the Mint cDNA synthesis kit, primed by a TRBC-specific oligonucleotide. All cDNA was treated with uracil-DNA glycosylase and then went through a first 18-cycle PCR with the universal primers M1SS and BC2_uni_R. Per the authors' processing: Each sample was normalized by randomly selecting 1 million high-quality reads, each carrying a distinct molecular identifier. Instead of being binned into consensus sequences, reads with shared molecular identifiers were discarded. CDR3 identification, clonotype clustering and error correction used MiTCR with a Q25 quality threshold and the strictest error-elimination algorithm. A nonparametric unseen species model using Euler transformation provided a lower-bound estimate of total TCR beta diversity. TCRdb reworked the public reads: Q25 trimming with fastp, MiXCR clone assembly, productive beta chains retained. Duplicate CDR3 protein sequences are folded into a single record with the most common DNA and genes. The V and J calls and clone size come from TCRdb's table, not from the authors' own analysis. The sample table contains hundreds of thousands of distinct CDR3 sequences; only one count was recorded for 40% to 65% of them. Jointly, the top ten make up 13% of the sample.

This sequence originates from a woman older than 75 in good health. The sample taken for sequencing was blood.

For the CDR3, the sequence is CASRDTGTGESPLHF. DNA sequence: TGTGCCAGCAGGGACACCGGGACAGGGGAATCACCCCTCCACTTT. The chain joins TRBV6-6 to TRBJ1-6; a stretch of 10 junction bases matches TRBD1. Reading from cysteine to phenylalanine, the CDR3 counts 15 amino acids. The entry retains the CDR3 DNA only, 45 bases that are in frame from base 1. Here V drops 6 bases and J drops 10 bases, and the junction holds 9 bases not matched to any gene. Per the germline V gene (reference sequence), MNHNY is the CDR1 and SVGAGI is the CDR2.